Each of the 4 T cell receptor beta chains below was sequenced from the same sample in a study of regulatory T cells in long-lasting Graves disease. Combining iRepertoire HTBI primers with Arm-PCR of CDR3 regions, the authors built TCR beta libraries. TCRdb analysed the multiplex PCR reads with MiXCR anew, one entry per CDR3 protein. The repertoire holds around 450,000 distinct CDR3 sequences, with over 14% as singletons. Time point reported: newly diagnosed GD, antithyroid drugs for less than 3 months. Scientists built the TCR library using RNA that was extracted from PBMCs. These sequences were also reported in another study, on T cells in Graves' hyperthyroidism and ophthalmopathy.

Here the sequenced sample was peripheral blood mononuclear cells (PBMCs), taken at new diagnosis, from a patient treated with antithyroid drugs. These receptors were taken from a woman in her forties with Graves disease.

Notes on this clonotype: One end of the junction fails to match germline, which may point to a read error. The gene calls are TRBV7-3 and TRBJ2-5, with 9 bases matching TRBD1. Germline V gene lookup returns CDR1 SGHTA and CDR2 FQGTGA. The CDR3 has 15 residues. This CDR3 is CASSVTGGSGETQYF. The DNA of the CDR3 is TGTGCCAGCAGCGTAACAGGGGGCTCTGGGGAGACCCAGTACTTC.

This clonotype was observed many times. This chain uses TRBV7-6 with TRBJ1-6, with a tentative D call TRBD1 (5 bases). This CDR3 is 13 amino acids long. From germline, CDR1 is SGHVS and CDR2 FNYEAQ. Deletions cut 8 bases from V and 6 bases from J, with 11 bases between. CDR3 sequence (DNA): TGTGCCAGCCGGCGGGGGAGTAATTCACCCCTCCACTTT. It specifies CASRRGSNSPLHF.

Of note for this clonotype: With a much larger clone just one base away, this may be a read error. The final CDR3 position lacks the conserved phenylalanine or tryptophan, pointing to a likely read error. The chain has TRBV6-2 or TRBV6-3 and TRBJ2-1, with 8 bases lining up with TRBD2. The CDR3 consists of 16 residues. CDR1 is MNHEY, CDR2 SVGEGT, per germline. V trimming: 0 bases; J trimming: 5 bases; junction bases outside the gene matches: 6. Written as DNA, the CDR3 is TGTGCCAGCAGTTACTCTCGGGAGGGGCTCAACAATGAGCAGTTCTCC. Protein product: CASSYSREGLNNEQFS.

Ten or more counts support this clonotype. The chain links TRBV20-1 to TRBJ2-1; 8 nucleotides line up with TRBD2. From germline, CDR1 is DFQATT and CDR2 SNEGSKA (reference sequence). V shed 0 bases and J 1 base; nucleotides not matched to a gene: 5. The CDR3 loop spans 16 amino acids. This chain's CDR3 is CSARDTSGRSYNEQFF. CDR3 coding DNA: TGCAGTGCTAGAGATACCAGCGGGAGATCCTACAATGAGCAGTTCTTC.